The source of this T cell receptor beta chain is a study of T cell responses to AZD1222 COVID-19 vaccine. The CDR3 contains 15 residues. The ends lost 5 bases at V and 3 bases at J; junction bases unmatched: 9. Germline lookup yields CDR1 SGHVS and CDR2 FQNEAQ. Only in-frame clones appear in the TCRdb table, and some are missing; sequencing was by immunoSEQ multiplex PCR. The table shows 140,000 to 150,000 clones, with approximately 94% occurring only once. The chain links TRBV7-8 to TRBJ1-1; 7 positions match TRBD1. This TCR was sampled from an adult in good health. The material sequenced was peripheral blood, taken on day 0 of AZD1222 vaccination. The CDR3 region is CASSERQGTDTEAFF. The CDR3 DNA reads as TGTGCCAGCAGCGAGCGACAGGGCACGGACACTGAAGCTTTCTTT. The full variable domain, completed using reference TRBV7-8 and TRBJ1-1, is GAGVSQSPRYKVAKRGQDVALRCDPISGHVSLFWYQQALGQGPEFLTYFQNEAQLDKSGLPSDRFFAERPEGSVSTLKIQRTQQEDSAVYLCASSERQGTDTEAFFGQGTRLTVV.